This T cell receptor beta chain is drawn from a study of shared clonotypes between healthy human individuals. This CDR3 region has 14 residues. With 2 bases removed from V and 5 bases from J, the gap between germline ends came to 12 bases. In germline, CDR1 is MDHEN, CDR2 SYDVKM. TCRdb's copy holds only in-frame clones and misses some; the assay was immunoSEQ multiplex PCR. The sample records about 2.4 million clones, approximately 93% being singletons. Study results and caveats: Sorted-subset sequencing was shown by rarefaction to be incomplete despite large depth.

This clone came up once. Its antigen is undetermined. The same CDR3 can be traced to other DNA sequences in this sample. The chain is built from TRBV28 and TRBJ1-1; unclear D gene. Sequencing input: naive CD4+ T cells from PBMCs. Subset here: CD45RA+ positively selected. The clonotype originates from a young man in good health. Some clones in this sample may be carry-over from other donors' samples. CDR3 sequence: CASSLGGRWTEAFF. The CDR3 DNA follows: TGTGCCAGCAGTTTAGGAGGAAGATGGACTGAAGCTTTCTTT.